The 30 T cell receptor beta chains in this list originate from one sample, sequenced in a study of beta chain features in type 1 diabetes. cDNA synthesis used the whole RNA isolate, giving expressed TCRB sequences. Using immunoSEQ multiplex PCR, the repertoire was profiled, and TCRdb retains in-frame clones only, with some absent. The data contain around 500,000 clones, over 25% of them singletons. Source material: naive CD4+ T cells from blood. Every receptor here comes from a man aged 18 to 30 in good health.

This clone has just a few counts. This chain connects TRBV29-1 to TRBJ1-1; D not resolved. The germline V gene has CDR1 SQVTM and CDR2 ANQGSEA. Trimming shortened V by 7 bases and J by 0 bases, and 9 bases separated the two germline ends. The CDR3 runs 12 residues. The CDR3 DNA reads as TGCAGCGCGCGGACGGTGAACACTGAAGCTTTCTTT. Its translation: CSARTVNTEAFF.

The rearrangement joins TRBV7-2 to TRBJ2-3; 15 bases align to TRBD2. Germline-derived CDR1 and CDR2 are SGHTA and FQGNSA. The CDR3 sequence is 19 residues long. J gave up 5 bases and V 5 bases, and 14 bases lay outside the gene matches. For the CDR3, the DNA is TGTGCCAGCAGCGAGCAACCGGGACTAGCGGGAGGAGAGGGAGATACGCAGTATTTT. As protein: CASSEQPGLAGGEGDTQYF.

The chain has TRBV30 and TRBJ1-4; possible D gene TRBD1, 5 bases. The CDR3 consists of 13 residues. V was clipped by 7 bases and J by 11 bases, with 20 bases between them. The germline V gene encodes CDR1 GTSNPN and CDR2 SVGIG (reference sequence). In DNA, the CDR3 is TGTGCCTCGAGGGACGACCCCCAAGGGAAACTGTTTTTT. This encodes CASRDDPQGKLFF. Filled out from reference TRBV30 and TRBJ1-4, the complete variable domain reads SQTIHQWPATLVQPVGSPLSLECTVEGTSNPNLYWYRQAAGRGLQLLFYSVGIGQISSEVPQNLSASRPQDRQFILSSKKLLLSDSGFYLCASRDDPQGKLFFGSGTQLSVL.

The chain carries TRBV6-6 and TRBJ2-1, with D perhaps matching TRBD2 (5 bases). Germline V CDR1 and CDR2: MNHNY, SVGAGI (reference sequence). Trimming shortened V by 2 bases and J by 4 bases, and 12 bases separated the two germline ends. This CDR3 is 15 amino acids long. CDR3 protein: CASSYASSTYNEQFF. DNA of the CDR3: TGTGCCAGCAGTTACGCTAGCAGTACGTACAATGAGCAGTTCTTC.

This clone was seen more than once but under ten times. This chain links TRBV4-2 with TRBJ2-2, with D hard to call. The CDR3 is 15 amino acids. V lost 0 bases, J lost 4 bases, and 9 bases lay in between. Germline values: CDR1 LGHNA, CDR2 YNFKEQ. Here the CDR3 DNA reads TGTGCCAGCAGCCAAGAGGCCCAGCGCACCGGGGAGCTGTTTTTT. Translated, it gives CASSQEAQRTGELFF.

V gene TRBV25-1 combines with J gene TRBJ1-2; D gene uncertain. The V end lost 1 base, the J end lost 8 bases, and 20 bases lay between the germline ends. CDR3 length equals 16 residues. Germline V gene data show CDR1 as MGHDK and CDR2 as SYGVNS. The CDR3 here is CASSESQWRAQRGYTF. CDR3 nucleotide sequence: TGTGCCAGCAGTGAATCCCAGTGGAGGGCTCAACGAGGCTACACCTTC.

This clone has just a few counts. Here the CDR3 reads CSVVVYNEQFF. CDR3 DNA: TGCAGCGTTGTAGTTTACAATGAGCAGTTCTTC. The V gene is TRBV29-1, the J gene TRBJ2-1; D is unclear. The CDR3 loop spans 11 amino acids. CDR1 and CDR2 (germline): SQVTM, ANQGSEA. Trimming stripped 4 bases from V and 4 bases from J, with 5 bases between.

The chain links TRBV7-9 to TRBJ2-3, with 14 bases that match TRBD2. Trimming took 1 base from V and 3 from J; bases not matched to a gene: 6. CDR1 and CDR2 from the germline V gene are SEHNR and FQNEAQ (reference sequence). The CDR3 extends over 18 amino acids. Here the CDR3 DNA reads TGTGCCAGCAGCTTAGAGGGACTAGCGGGAGTTTCAACAGATACGCAGTATTTT. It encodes CASSLEGLAGVSTDTQYF. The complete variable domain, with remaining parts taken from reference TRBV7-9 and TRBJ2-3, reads DTGVSQNPRHKITKRGQNVTFRCDPISEHNRLYWYRQTLGQGPEFLTYFQNEAQLEKSRLLSDRFSAERPKGSFSTLEIQRTEQGDSAMYLCASSLEGLAGVSTDTQYFGPGTRLTVL.

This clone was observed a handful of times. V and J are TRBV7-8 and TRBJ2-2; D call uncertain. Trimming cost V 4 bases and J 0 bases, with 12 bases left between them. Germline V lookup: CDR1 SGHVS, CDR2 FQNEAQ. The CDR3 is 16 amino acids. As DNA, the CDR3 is TGTGCCAGCAGCTCGCAGCGAGCCCCGAACACCGGGGAGCTGTTTTTT. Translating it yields CASSSQRAPNTGELFF.

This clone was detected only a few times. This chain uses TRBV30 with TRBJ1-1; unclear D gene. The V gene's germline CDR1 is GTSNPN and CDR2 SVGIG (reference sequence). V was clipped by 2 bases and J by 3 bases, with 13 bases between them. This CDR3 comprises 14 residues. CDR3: CAWSSGVTDTEAFF. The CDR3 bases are TGTGCCTGGAGTTCCGGGGTCACGGACACTGAAGCTTTCTTT.

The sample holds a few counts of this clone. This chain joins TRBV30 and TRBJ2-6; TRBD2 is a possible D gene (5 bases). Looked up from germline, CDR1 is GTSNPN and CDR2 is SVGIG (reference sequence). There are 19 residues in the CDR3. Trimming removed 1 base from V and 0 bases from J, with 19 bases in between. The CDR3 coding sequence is TGTGCCTGGAGTGACAGCGGCCGGCGATTCACCTCTGGGGCCAACGTCCTGACTTTC. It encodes CAWSDSGRRFTSGANVLTF.

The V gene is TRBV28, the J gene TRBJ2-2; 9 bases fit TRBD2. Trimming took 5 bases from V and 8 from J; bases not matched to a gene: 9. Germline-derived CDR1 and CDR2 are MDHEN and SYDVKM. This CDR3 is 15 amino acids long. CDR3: CASSPYISGRGELFF. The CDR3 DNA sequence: TGTGCCAGCAGTCCGTACATTAGCGGGAGAGGGGAGCTGTTTTTT. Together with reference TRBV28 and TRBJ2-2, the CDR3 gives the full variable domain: DVKVTQSSRYLVKRTGEKVFLECVQDMDHENMFWYRQDPGLGLRLIYFSYDVKMKEKGDIPEGYSVSREKKERFSLILESASTNQTSMYLCASSPYISGRGELFFGEGSRLTVL.

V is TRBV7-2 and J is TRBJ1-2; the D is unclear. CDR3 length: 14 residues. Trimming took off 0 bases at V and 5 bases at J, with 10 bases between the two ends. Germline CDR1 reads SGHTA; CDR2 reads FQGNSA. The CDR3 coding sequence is TGTGCCAGCAGCTTAGCTGGCTGGGCGTATGGCTACACCTTC. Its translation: CASSLAGWAYGYTF.

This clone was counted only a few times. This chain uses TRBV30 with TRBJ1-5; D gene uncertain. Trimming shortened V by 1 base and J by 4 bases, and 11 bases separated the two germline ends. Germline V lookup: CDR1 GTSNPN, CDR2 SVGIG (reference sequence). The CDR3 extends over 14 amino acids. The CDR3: CAWSEAAVNQPQHF. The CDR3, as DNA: TGTGCCTGGAGTGAAGCGGCAGTGAATCAGCCCCAGCATTTT.

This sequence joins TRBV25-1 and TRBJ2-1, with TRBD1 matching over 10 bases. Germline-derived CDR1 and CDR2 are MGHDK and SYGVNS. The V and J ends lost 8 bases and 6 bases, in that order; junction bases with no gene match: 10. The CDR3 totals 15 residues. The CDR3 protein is CASERTGGFINEQFF. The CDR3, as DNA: TGTGCCAGCGAAAGGACAGGGGGGTTTATCAATGAGCAGTTCTTC. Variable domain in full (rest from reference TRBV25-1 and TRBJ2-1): EADIYQTPRYLVIGTGKKITLECSQTMGHDKMYWYQQDPGMELHLIHYSYGVNSTEKGDLSSESTVSRIRTEHFPLTLESARPSHTSQYLCASERTGGFINEQFFGPGTRLTVL.

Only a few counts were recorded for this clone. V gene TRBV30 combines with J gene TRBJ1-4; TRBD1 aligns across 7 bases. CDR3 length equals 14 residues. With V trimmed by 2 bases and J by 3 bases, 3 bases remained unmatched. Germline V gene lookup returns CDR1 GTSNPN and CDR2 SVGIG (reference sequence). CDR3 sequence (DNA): TGTGCCTGGAGTTCCGGGACAGCTAATGAAAAACTGTTTTTT. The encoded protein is CAWSSGTANEKLFF.

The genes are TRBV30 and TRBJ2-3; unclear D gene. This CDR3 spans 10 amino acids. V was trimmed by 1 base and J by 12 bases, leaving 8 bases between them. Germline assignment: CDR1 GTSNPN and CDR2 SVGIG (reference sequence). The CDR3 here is CAWSGLNQYF. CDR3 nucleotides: TGTGCCTGGAGTGGACTGAATCAGTATTTT.

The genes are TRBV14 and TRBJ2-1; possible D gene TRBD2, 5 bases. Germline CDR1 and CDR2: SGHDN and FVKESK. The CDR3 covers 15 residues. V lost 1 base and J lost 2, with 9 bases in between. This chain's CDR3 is CASSQVIGAYNEQFF. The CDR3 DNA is TGTGCCAGCAGCCAAGTGATCGGGGCCTACAATGAGCAGTTCTTC.

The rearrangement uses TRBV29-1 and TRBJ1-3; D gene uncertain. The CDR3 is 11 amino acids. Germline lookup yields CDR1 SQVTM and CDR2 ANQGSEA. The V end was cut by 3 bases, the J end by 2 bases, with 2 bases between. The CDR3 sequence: CSVETGNTIYF. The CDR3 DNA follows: TGCAGCGTTGAGACTGGAAACACCATATATTTT.

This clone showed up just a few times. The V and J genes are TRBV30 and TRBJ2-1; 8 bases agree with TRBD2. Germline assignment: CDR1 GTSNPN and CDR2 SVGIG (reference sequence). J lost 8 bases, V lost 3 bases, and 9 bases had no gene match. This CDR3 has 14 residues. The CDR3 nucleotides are TGTGCCTGGAGAACTAGCGGCCGGGGGGATGAGCAGTTCTTC. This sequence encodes CAWRTSGRGDEQFF.

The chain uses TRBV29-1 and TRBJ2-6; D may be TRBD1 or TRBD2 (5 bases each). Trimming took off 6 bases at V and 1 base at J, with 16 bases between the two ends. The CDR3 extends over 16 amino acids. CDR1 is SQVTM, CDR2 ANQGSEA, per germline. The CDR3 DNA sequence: TGCAGCGTGGAGGACAAGGCCCGATCTGGGGCCAACGTCCTGACTTTC. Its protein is CSVEDKARSGANVLTF.

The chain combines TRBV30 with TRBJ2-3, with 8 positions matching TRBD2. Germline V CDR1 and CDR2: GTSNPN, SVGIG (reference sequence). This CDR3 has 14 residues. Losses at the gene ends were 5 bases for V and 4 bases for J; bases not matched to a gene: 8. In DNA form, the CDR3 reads TGTGCCTGGGACCGGACTAGCTTCGCAGATACGCAGTATTTT. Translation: CAWDRTSFADTQYF.

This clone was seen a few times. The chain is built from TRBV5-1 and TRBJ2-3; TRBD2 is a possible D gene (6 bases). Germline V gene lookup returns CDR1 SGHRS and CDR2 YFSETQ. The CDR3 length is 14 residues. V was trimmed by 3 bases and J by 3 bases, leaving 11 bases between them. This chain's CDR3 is CASSSLASTDTQYF. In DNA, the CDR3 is TGCGCCAGCAGCTCCCTAGCGTCAACAGATACGCAGTATTTT.

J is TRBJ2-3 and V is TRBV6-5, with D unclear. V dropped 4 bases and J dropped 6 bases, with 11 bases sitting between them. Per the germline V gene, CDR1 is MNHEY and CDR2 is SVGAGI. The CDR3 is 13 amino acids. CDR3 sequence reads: CASSFAGLDTQYF. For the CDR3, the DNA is TGTGCCAGCAGTTTTGCAGGCCTGGATACGCAGTATTTT.

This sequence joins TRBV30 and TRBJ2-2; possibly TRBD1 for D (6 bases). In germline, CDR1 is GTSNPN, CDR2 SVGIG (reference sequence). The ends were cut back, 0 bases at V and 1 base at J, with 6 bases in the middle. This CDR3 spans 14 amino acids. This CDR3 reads CAWSVGGNTGELFF. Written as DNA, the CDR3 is TGTGCCTGGAGTGTAGGGGGGAACACCGGGGAGCTGTTTTTT.

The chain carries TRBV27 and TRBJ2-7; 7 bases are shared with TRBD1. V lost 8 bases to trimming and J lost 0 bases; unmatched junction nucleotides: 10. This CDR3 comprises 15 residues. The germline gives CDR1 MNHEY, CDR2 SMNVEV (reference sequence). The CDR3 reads CASGHRGTLSYEQYF. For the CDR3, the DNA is TGTGCCAGCGGACACAGGGGCACCCTCTCCTACGAGCAGTACTTC.

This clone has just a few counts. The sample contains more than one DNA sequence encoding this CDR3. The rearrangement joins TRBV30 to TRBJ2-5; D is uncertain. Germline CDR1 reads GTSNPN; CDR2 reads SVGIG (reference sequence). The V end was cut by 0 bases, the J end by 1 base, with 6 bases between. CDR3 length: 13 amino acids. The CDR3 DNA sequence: TGTGCCTGGAGTGTGAGGACCCAAGAGACCCAGTACTTC. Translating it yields CAWSVRTQETQYF.

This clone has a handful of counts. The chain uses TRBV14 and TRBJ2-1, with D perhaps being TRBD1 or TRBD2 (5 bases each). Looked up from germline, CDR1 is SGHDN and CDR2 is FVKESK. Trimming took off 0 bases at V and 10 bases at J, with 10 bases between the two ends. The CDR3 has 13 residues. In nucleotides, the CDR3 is TGTGCCAGCAGCCAAGAAAGGGGACGAGAGCAGTTCTTC. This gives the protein CASSQERGREQFF.

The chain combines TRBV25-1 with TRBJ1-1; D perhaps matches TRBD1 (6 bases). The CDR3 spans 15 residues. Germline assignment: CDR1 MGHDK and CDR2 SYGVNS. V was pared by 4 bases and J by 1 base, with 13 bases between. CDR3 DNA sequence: TGTGCCAGCAGTGCCGGGACACCCGAGAACACTGAAGCTTTCTTT. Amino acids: CASSAGTPENTEAFF.

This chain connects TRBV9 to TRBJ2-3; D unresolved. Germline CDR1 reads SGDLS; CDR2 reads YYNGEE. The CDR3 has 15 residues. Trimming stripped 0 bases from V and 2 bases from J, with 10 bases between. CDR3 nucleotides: TGTGCCAGCAGCGTAGCTTCCCAGCACACAGATACGCAGTATTTT. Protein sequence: CASSVASQHTDTQYF.